Below, 23 T cell receptor beta chains from the same sample are listed, as sequenced in a study of blood T cell repertoires in COVID-19 (dated by TCRdb to 2018 to 2021). Library construction relied on the immunoSEQ multiplex PCR assay. TCRdb retrieved this table from immuneACCESS and kept in-frame rearrangements only. Not all clones are present; in checked studies, unresolved V genes account for under half, and no reason is known for the remainder. The sample data list about 350,000 clones, and around nine tenths of these were observed just once. The ten largest clones add up to 6% to 8% of the sample. Input material: peripheral blood. Receptors originate from a woman in her seventies with COVID-19, enrolled during active disease.

The chain employs TRBV9 and TRBJ1-2; TRBD1 might be the D (5 bases). Germline-derived CDR1 and CDR2 are SGDLS and YYNGEE. The CDR3 runs 15 residues. The V end was cut by 2 bases, the J end by 2 bases, with 13 bases between. The CDR3 here is CASSVGGSQNYGYTF. The CDR3 nucleotides read TGTGCCAGCAGCGTTGGGGGGAGTCAGAACTATGGCTACACCTTC.

The chain has TRBV23-1 and TRBJ2-3; 7 nucleotides align to TRBD1. TRBV23-1 is identified as an open reading frame with a role that is uncertain. The CDR3 has 17 amino acids. J lost 0 bases, V lost 0 bases, and 6 bases had no gene match. The CDR3 spells CASSQSGTVRSTDTQYF. In nucleotides, the CDR3 is TGCGCCAGCAGTCAATCCGGGACAGTGCGTAGCACAGATACGCAGTATTTT.

The genes are TRBV13 and TRBJ2-7, with 9 bases matching TRBD2. Germline V CDR1 and CDR2: PRHDT, FYEKMQ (reference sequence). This CDR3 contains 15 residues. Trimming at V came to 4 bases and at J to 1 base, leaving 5 bases not matched to a gene. The CDR3 region is CASSSSGLASYEQYF. CDR3 in DNA: TGTGCCAGCAGCTCCTCGGGACTAGCATCCTACGAGCAGTACTTC.

The V call is TRBV19, the J call TRBJ1-5, with 10 bases matching TRBD1. This CDR3 spans 14 amino acids. With 11 bases clipped from V and 6 bases from J, the junction kept 10 bases outside the gene matches. Germline V lookup: CDR1 LNHDA, CDR2 SQIVND (reference sequence). The CDR3 bases are TGTGCCCGCTGCGGACAGGGGGAAGGTCAGCCCCAGCATTTT. Translated: CARCGQGEGQPQHF.

This chain uses TRBV2 with TRBJ2-3, with 7 bases identical to TRBD1. From germline, CDR1 is SNHLY and CDR2 FYNNEI. CDR3 size: 16 residues. With V trimmed by 6 bases and J by 5 bases, 14 bases remained unmatched. The CDR3 nucleotides are TGTGCCAGCAGGCCTTTTCCCTCAGGGGGAATAGATACGCAGTATTTT. Translation: CASRPFPSGGIDTQYF. Drawing the rest from reference TRBV2 and TRBJ2-3, the complete variable domain is EPEVTQTPSHQVTQMGQEVILRCVPISNHLYFYWYRQILGQKVEFLVSFYNNEISEKSEIFDDQFSVERPDGSNFTLKIRSTKLEDSAMYFCASRPFPSGGIDTQYFGPGTRLTVL.

The J gene is TRBJ2-3, the V gene TRBV21-1; the tabulated D call, TRBD2, remains unverified against the DNA. TRBV21-1 is a pseudogene locus. This CDR3 has 18 amino acids. In DNA, the CDR3 is TGTGCCAGCAGCATCGGACTAGCGGGGGGCCGTGCCACAGATACGCAGTATTTT. This gives the protein CASSIGLAGGRATDTQYF.

This clone was recorded once. The chain carries TRBV6-6 and TRBJ1-4; TRBD1 aligns across 10 bases. Unmatched junction bases numbered 10, after V lost 7 bases and J lost 8 bases. This CDR3 comprises 15 residues. Germline lookup yields CDR1 MNHNY and CDR2 SVGAGI (reference sequence). CDR3 nucleotides: TGTGCCAGCACCCTTTTAGACAGGGGGCGAGAAAAACTGTTTTTT. This gives the protein CASTLLDRGREKLFF.

This chain links TRBV7-2 with TRBJ2-3, with D possibly matching TRBD2 (5 bases). Trimming stripped 1 base from V and 2 bases from J, with 13 bases between. The CDR3 extends over 16 amino acids. The germline gives CDR1 SGHTA, CDR2 FQGNSA. In DNA, the CDR3 is TGTGCCAGCAGCTTAGTTGGTGGCGGGCTCACAGATACGCAGTATTTT. Its protein product is CASSLVGGGLTDTQYF.

The DNA of the CDR3 is TGTGCCAGTAGTATCGCTACAGCTAATCAGCCCCAGCATTTT. Translating gives CASSIATANQPQHF. V is TRBV19 and J is TRBJ1-5; D gene unclear. The CDR3 totals 14 residues. CDR1 is LNHDA and CDR2 is SQIVND in the germline V gene (reference sequence). The germline V and J ends were trimmed by 3 bases and 4 bases, with 10 bases remaining between them.

The chain has TRBV4-2 and TRBJ1-1; 7 nucleotides line up with TRBD1. The CDR3 extends over 14 amino acids. The V and J ends lost 2 bases and 10 bases, in that order; junction bases with no gene match: 10. Per germline, CDR1 LGHNA and CDR2 YNFKEQ. The CDR3 spells CASSQRTGHTGAFF. The CDR3 region has the DNA TGTGCCAGCAGCCAAAGGACAGGCCACACGGGAGCTTTCTTT.

The V and J genes are TRBV5-4 and TRBJ2-2, with TRBD1 matching over 8 bases. The CDR3 sequence is 15 residues long. J lost 4 bases, V lost 4 bases, and 6 bases had no gene match. The V gene's germline CDR1 is SGHNT and CDR2 YYREEE (reference sequence). For the CDR3, the DNA is TGTGCCAGCAGCCGGACAGGGTCGGGCACCGGGGAGCTGTTTTTT. The encoded protein is CASSRTGSGTGELFF.

The chain carries TRBV29-1 and TRBJ1-1, with TRBD1 matching 7 bases. The V gene's germline CDR1 is SQVTM and CDR2 ANQGSEA. The CDR3 has 14 amino acids. Trimming removed 8 bases from V and 4 bases from J; junction bases left unmatched: 13. In DNA, the CDR3 is TGCAGCACACTTAAAGGGGGCTCTAGCACTGAAGCTTTCTTT. It is translated as CSTLKGGSSTEAFF.

With respect to this clone: The same CDR3 can be traced to other DNA sequences in this sample. In DNA, the CDR3 is TGTGCCAGCAGTGAACAGGGAAATAATGGCTACACCTTC. Translated: CASSEQGNNGYTF. The chain joins TRBV28 to TRBJ1-2; D perhaps matches TRBD1 (6 bases). This CDR3 is 13 amino acids long. The ends were cut back, 5 bases at V and 6 bases at J, with 13 bases in the middle. The germline gives CDR1 MDHEN, CDR2 SYDVKM.

The V gene is TRBV9, the J gene TRBJ2-5, with a possible D match to TRBD1 (6 bases). The length of the CDR3 is 16 residues. Trimming took 2 bases from V and 3 from J, leaving 17 bases between them. Germline V gene data show CDR1 as SGDLS and CDR2 as YYNGEE. The CDR3 here is CASSVGRGLGEETQYF. The CDR3 coding sequence is TGTGCCAGCAGCGTCGGCAGGGGTCTGGGGGAAGAGACCCAGTACTTC.

The chain couples TRBV6-5 to TRBJ1-6; 9 nucleotides match TRBD1. The length of the CDR3 is 14 residues. Germline V gives CDR1 MNHEY, CDR2 SVGAGI. Germline trimming cut 6 bases from V and 7 bases from J; bases unmatched to any gene: 4. The CDR3, as DNA: TGTGCCAGCAGAGGGACAGGGCAAAATTCACCCCTCCACTTT. Residues: CASRGTGQNSPLHF.

This chain links TRBV5-1 with TRBJ1-1, with D possibly matching TRBD1 (5 bases). The CDR3 extends over 14 amino acids. Trimming took 4 bases from V and 6 from J, leaving 16 bases between them. The germline gives CDR1 SGHRS, CDR2 YFSETQ. The CDR3 is CASSPPDSRAEAFF. CDR3 coding DNA: TGCGCCAGCAGCCCCCCTGACAGTAGGGCTGAAGCTTTCTTT.

The gene calls are TRBV24-1 and TRBJ2-7; D is unresolved. Trimming cost V 9 bases and J 2 bases, with 4 bases left between them. Germline CDR1 reads KGHDR; CDR2 reads SFDVKD. The CDR3 loop spans 10 amino acids. The CDR3 loop reads CATPAYEQYF. The CDR3 DNA reads as TGTGCCACCCCTGCCTACGAGCAGTACTTC.

On this clone: At the DNA level, this CDR3 is encoded by other sequences in the same sample as well. The chain employs TRBV29-1 and TRBJ1-2; 7 positions agree with TRBD1. The CDR3 totals 12 residues. CDR1 SQVTM and CDR2 ANQGSEA come from the germline V gene. Trimming took 4 bases from V and 3 from J; bases not matched to a gene: 2. CDR3: CSVGQGDYGYTF. CDR3 DNA: TGCAGCGTTGGACAGGGCGACTATGGCTACACCTTC.

The chain joins TRBV29-1 to TRBJ2-4, with D perhaps TRBD2 (6 bases). The V and J ends lost 2 bases and 8 bases respectively, with 13 bases between them. CDR1 and CDR2 (germline): SQVTM, ANQGSEA. The CDR3 is 13 residues long. The CDR3 loop reads CSVENGREDIQYF. CDR3 nucleotides: TGCAGCGTTGAAAACGGCAGGGAGGACATTCAGTACTTC.

The V and J genes are TRBV25-1 and TRBJ1-1; perhaps TRBD1 as D (6 bases). This CDR3 has 14 amino acids. In germline, CDR1 is MGHDK, CDR2 SYGVNS. Trimming cost V 2 bases and J 1 base, with 8 bases left between them. Here the CDR3 reads CASSEKGQNTEAFF. For the CDR3, the DNA is TGTGCCAGCAGTGAAAAGGGACAGAACACTGAAGCTTTCTTT.

The chain carries TRBV7-2 and TRBJ2-3; D uncertain. Germline-derived CDR1 and CDR2 are SGHTA and FQGNSA. The CDR3 totals 13 residues. Trimming removed 2 bases from V and 6 bases from J, with 9 bases in between. The CDR3 DNA is TGTGCCAGCAGCTTAATACGGGTGGATACGCAGTATTTT. It is translated as CASSLIRVDTQYF. Full variable domain (outside the CDR3, taken from reference TRBV7-2 and TRBJ2-3): GAGVSQSPSNKVTEKGKDVELRCDPISGHTALYWYRQSLGQGLEFLIYFQGNSAPDKSGLPSDRFSAERTGGSVSTLTIQRTQQEDSAVYLCASSLIRVDTQYFGPGTRLTVL.

This clone was counted ten times or more. V is TRBV6-4 and J is TRBJ1-1, with D unclear. V lost 0 bases, J lost 1 base, and 6 bases lay in between. The CDR3 runs 14 residues. The germline CDR1 and CDR2 sequences are MRHNA and SNTAGT. This CDR3 reads CASSDSSKNTEAFF. The CDR3, as DNA: TGTGCCAGCAGTGACTCGAGCAAGAACACTGAAGCTTTCTTT.

This CDR3 is CASSTPTPADSGDGEAFF. CDR3 DNA: TGTGCCAGCAGCACCCCCACCCCCGCCGACAGTGGGGATGGTGAAGCTTTCTTT. The V call is TRBV11-3, the J call TRBJ1-1; a possible D gene is TRBD1 (5 bases). The CDR3 loop spans 18 amino acids. Trimming removed 5 bases from V and 7 bases from J, with 29 bases in between. From germline, CDR1 is SGHNT and CDR2 YENEEA.